This TCR beta chain was recorded in a study of T cell repertoires in cytomegalovirus infection. Study-wide background: CMV epitopes used comprised recently identified HLA-C-restricted ones and well-studied HLA-B-restricted ones. Study-wide points: Individuals carrying CMV plus the relevant HLA were identified by cumulative frequency of public TCR beta families. Clonotype analysis showed dominance of the ex vivo response by HLA-C-restricted CMV-specific TCR beta clonotypes.

TCRdb re-derived calls from the reads in MiXCR, one entry per CDR3 protein. The sample contains some 920,000 distinct CDR3 sequences, 30% to 40% of which appear only once. The germline V gene encodes CDR1 MNHNY and CDR2 SVGAGI (reference sequence). With 5 bases removed from V and 2 bases from J, the gap between germline ends came to 13 bases. The CDR3 length is 14 residues. Only a few counts were recorded for this clonotype. Its antigen remains unidentified. The sequencing here drew on cultured CD8+ T cells from PBMCs, taken from culture after CMV antigen stimulation. This receptor was obtained from a human donor in good health (CMV status not recorded). Some clones in this sample may be carry-over from other donors' samples. This rearrangement joins TRBV6-6 to TRBJ2-7, with D tentatively TRBD1 or TRBD2 (5 bases each). Written as DNA, the CDR3 is TGTGCCAGCAGTGCCTGGGACGGCACCTACGAGCAGTACTTC. It yields the protein CASSAWDGTYEQYF.